This entry describes one T cell receptor (beta chain). This record comes from a study of OX40 agonist ivuxolimab in advanced cancers. Overall study: Ivuxolimab, an agonist antibody against OX40 (CD134), was given to patients.

The timepoints at which blood was sampled were baseline, cycle 4 day 1, and cycle 7 day 1. The repertoire was sequenced with immunoSEQ multiplex PCR; TCRdb's copy has only in-frame clones and lacks some. The sample consists of roughly 61,000 clones, approximately 90% of them appearing once. The source of this sequence is an adult with an advanced solid tumor such as melanoma, head and neck, liver or kidney cancer. Sample: CD4+ or CD8+ T cells sorted from blood, taken in a trial of the OX40 agonist ivuxolimab.

CDR3 protein: CASSPPGGRRNGYTF. CDR3 in DNA: TGCGCCAGCAGTCCGCCAGGGGGCAGGCGCAACGGCTACACCTTC. The J gene is TRBJ1-2, the V gene TRBV5-1; 8 nucleotides line up with TRBD1. Germline CDR1 and CDR2: SGHRS and YFSETQ. This CDR3 has 15 amino acids. Germline trimming cut 5 bases from V and 8 bases from J; bases unmatched to any gene: 14.